A single sample gave rise to the 2 T cell receptor beta chains below, sequenced in a study of T cells in Graves' hyperthyroidism and ophthalmopathy. The CDR3 regions of TCR beta were amplified from RNA transcripts. A first-round RT-PCR of the TCR CDR3 used the HTBI primer set. TCRdb analysed the multiplex PCR reads with MiXCR anew, one entry per CDR3 protein. The table has around 340,000 distinct CDR3 sequences, around 14% seen once. The sequencing input was blood. The receptors come from a woman in her thirties with Graves' hyperthyroidism.

This clonotype was recorded at least ten times. The V gene is TRBV27, the J gene TRBJ2-5; 13 bases map to TRBD2. The trim removed 4 bases at V and 7 bases at J, leaving 15 bases unmatched. Looked up from germline, CDR1 is MNHEY and CDR2 is SMNVEV (reference sequence). This CDR3 spans 18 amino acids. In nucleotides, the CDR3 is TGTGCCAGCAGTTCCCTCCCGGGTACTAGCGGGAGGGCGGGGACCCAGTACTTC. Its translation: CASSSLPGTSGRAGTQYF.

This clonotype has a count of ten or more. V gene TRBV28 combines with J gene TRBJ2-3; the match to TRBD2 covers 7 bases. CDR3 length: 14 residues. The germline CDR1 and CDR2 sequences are MDHEN and SYDVKM. Trimming removed 6 bases from V and 4 bases from J; junction bases left unmatched: 7. Here the CDR3 reads CASSSPREPDTQYF. For the CDR3, the DNA is TGTGCCAGCAGCTCCCCGCGGGAGCCAGATACGCAGTATTTT.